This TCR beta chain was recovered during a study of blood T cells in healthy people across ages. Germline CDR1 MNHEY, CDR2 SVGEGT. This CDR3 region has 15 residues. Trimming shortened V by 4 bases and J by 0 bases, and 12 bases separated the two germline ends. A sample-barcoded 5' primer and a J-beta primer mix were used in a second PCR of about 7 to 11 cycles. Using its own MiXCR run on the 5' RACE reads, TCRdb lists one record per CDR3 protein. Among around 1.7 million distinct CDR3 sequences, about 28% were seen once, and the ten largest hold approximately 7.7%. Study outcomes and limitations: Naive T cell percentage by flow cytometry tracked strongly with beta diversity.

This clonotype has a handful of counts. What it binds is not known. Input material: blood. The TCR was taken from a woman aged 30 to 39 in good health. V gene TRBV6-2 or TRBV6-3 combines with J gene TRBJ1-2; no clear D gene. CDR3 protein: CASSSPRDPNYGYTF. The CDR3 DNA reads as TGTGCCAGCAGTTCCCCCCGGGATCCTAACTATGGCTACACCTTC.